This T cell receptor (beta chain) comes out of a study of blood T cell repertoires in COVID-19. Repertoires were generated with immunoSEQ multiplex PCR, while TCRdb's copy carries only in-frame clones and drops some. Seen here are approximately 72,000 clones, approximately 88% observed once, and the top ten hold 8.8%. The sequencing input was peripheral blood. This receptor was identified in a middle-aged man with active COVID-19.

This CDR3 is CASSLAQGVKETQYF. DNA of the CDR3: TGTGCCAGCAGCTTAGCGCAGGGGGTCAAAGAGACCCAGTACTTC. The V gene is TRBV7-8, the J gene TRBJ2-5, with TRBD1 matching over 7 bases. CDR1 is SGHVS and CDR2 is FQNEAQ in the germline V gene. The trim removed 0 bases at V and 3 bases at J, leaving 4 bases unmatched. CDR3 length equals 15 residues.